This T cell receptor (beta chain) comes out of a study of beta chain features in type 1 diabetes. Broader study findings: Moderate but significant shortening of TCRB CDR3s was recorded in all four CD4+ subsets from Type 1 diabetes patients.

With regard to this clone: The antigen is undetermined.

Every isolated RNA sample was fully reverse transcribed, so sequencing captured expressed TCRB transcripts. Produced via immunoSEQ multiplex PCR; TCRdb's table is partial and in-frame only. The table includes around 690,000 clones, around 11% detected once. The CDR3 is 19 residues long. Per germline, CDR1 LGHNA and CDR2 YNFKEQ. After removal of 0 bases from V and 2 bases from J, the junction contained 13 bases not matched to a gene. Sequenced input: naive CD4+ T cells from blood. J is TRBJ2-7 and V is TRBV4-2, with 10 positions matching TRBD2. The sequence was obtained from a man under 40 with type 1 diabetes. The chain's CDR3 is CASSQDLRQGLAGAYEQYF. The CDR3 coding sequence is TGTGCCAGCAGCCAAGATTTGCGTCAAGGGCTAGCGGGGGCCTACGAGCAGTACTTC.